The subject of this entry is one T cell receptor (beta chain). Other nucleotide sequences in the sample specify the same CDR3. Original processing methods: By means of reference gene primer amplification, nucleated cell counts were estimated. Sequencing used immunoSEQ multiplex PCR; TCRdb keeps in-frame clones, though not all of them. The DNA was the basis for D and trimming; V, J and clone size are from that table. The table lists roughly 130,000 clones, 80% of them singletons. Germline CDR1 is SGHRS and CDR2 is YFSETQ. V lost 2 bases and J lost 0, with 9 bases in between. The CDR3 sequence is 14 residues long. This sample was included in a study of blood T cell repertoires in COVID-19.

The clonotype originates from a man in his sixties with active or convalescent COVID-19. The sequenced sample consisted of peripheral blood. This rearrangement joins TRBV5-1 to TRBJ2-7; D might be TRBD1 (6 bases). CDR3 in DNA: TGCGCCAGCAGCTTAACAGGGAGCTCCTACGAGCAGTACTTC. Its protein product is CASSLTGSSYEQYF.